A selection of T cell receptor beta chains follows, all from one sample in a study of beta chain features in type 1 diabetes. TCRdb's copy holds only in-frame clones and misses some; the assay was immunoSEQ multiplex PCR. There are hundreds of thousands of clones in the sample; roughly 11% occur only once, and about 0.015% lies in the top ten. Sequencing was done on a sample of naive CD4+ T cells from blood. Receptors were obtained from a woman aged 30 to 39 in good health. Both conserved end residues are part of each CDR3. D genes are given only for firm matches. Not every row has a clone size; where given, it reads once, few, many or a size class.

clone size	V gene	D gene	J gene	CDR3 DNA	CDR3 protein
-	TRBV6-5	-	TRBJ1-2	TGTGCCAGCTTAACTCCTGTGGGCGGCTACACCTTC	CASLTPVGGYTF
-	TRBV30	-	TRBJ2-1	TGTGCCTGGAGCCAGGGCGAGACGTACAATGAGCAGTTCTTC	CAWSQGETYNEQFF
-	TRBV28	-	TRBJ2-2	TGTGCCAGCAGACTGCGAGGGGAGCTGTTTTTT	CASRLRGELFF
-	TRBV28	-	TRBJ1-2	TGTGCCAGCAGGGAGGGCCTGAAGGACTATGGCTACACCTTC	CASREGLKDYGYTF
few	TRBV27	TRBD1	TRBJ1-2	TGTGCCAGCAGTGTACAGGGGGCTGGGGGCTACACCTTC	CASSVQGAGGYTF
-	TRBV18	-	TRBJ2-5	TGTGCCAGCTCACCACCGGGAGGATGGGAGACCCAGTACTTC	CASSPPGGWETQYF
-	TRBV28	TRBD1	TRBJ2-7	TGTGCCAGCAGGTCGGTAGGGACAGGGGGCTGGTACGAGCAGTACTTC	CASRSVGTGGWYEQYF
-	TRBV5-4	-	TRBJ1-2	TGTGCCAGCAGCTTGGGCGAAGGGGGCTATGGCTACACCTTC	CASSLGEGGYGYTF
-	TRBV30	-	TRBJ1-5	TGTGCCTGGAGCCGACAGACAGATCAGCCCCAGCATTTT	CAWSRQTDQPQHF
few	TRBV28	-	TRBJ1-1	TGTGCCAGCAGTGGGCGCTTCCCGATGAACACTGAAGCTTTCTTT	CASSGRFPMNTEAFF
-	TRBV15	-	TRBJ2-4	TGTGCCACCAGCAGAGACCGGACTCTAGCCAAAAACATTCGGTACTTC	CATSRDRTLAKNIRYF
few	TRBV18	TRBD2	TRBJ2-7	TGTGCCAGCTCACCACGCCTAGCGGGAGTTTCCTACGAGCAGTACTTC	CASSPRLAGVSYEQYF
-	TRBV7-2	TRBD2	TRBJ2-1	TGTGCCAGCAGGCGCGCACTAGCGGGAGAGTACAATGAGCAGTTCTTC	CASRRALAGEYNEQFF
few	TRBV29-1	TRBD1	TRBJ1-4	TGCAGCGTCGGGACAGGATACACAAAAGGAACTAATGAAAAACTGTTTTTT	CSVGTGYTKGTNEKLFF
-	TRBV28	-	TRBJ2-3	TGTGCCAGCAGTCCTAGGGGAGATACGCAGTATTTT	CASSPRGDTQYF
-	TRBV27	-	TRBJ2-3	TGTGCCAGCAGTTTTAGGAGGGGCCAAGATACGCAGTATTTT	CASSFRRGQDTQYF
-	TRBV15	-	TRBJ2-5	TGTGCCACCAATGGGCGGCGGGAACCCGAAAATAAAGAGACCCAGTACTTC	CATNGRREPENKETQYF
few	TRBV19	-	TRBJ2-1	TGTGCCAGTACTAGAGAGGACTCCCGAAGACAGTTCTTC	CASTREDSRRQFF
few	TRBV28	TRBD1	TRBJ2-2	TGTGCCAGCAGTTTATCGACAGGGGTTGAGAACACCGGGGAGCTGTTTTTT	CASSLSTGVENTGELFF
few	TRBV19	TRBD2	TRBJ2-1	TGTGCCAGTAGCGCATGGCTAGCGGGAGTAGATGAGCAGTTCTTC	CASSAWLAGVDEQFF
few	TRBV28	TRBD1	TRBJ1-4	TGTGCCACAGGGGGGAATGAAAAACTGTTTTTT	CATGGNEKLFF
-	TRBV30	-	TRBJ2-5	TGTGCCTGGGACTCAAATGGGGAGACCCAGTACTTC	CAWDSNGETQYF
few	TRBV4-2	-	TRBJ2-1	TGTGCCAGCAGCCAAGATCGCTCCTACAATGAGCAGTTCTTC	CASSQDRSYNEQFF
few	TRBV18	-	TRBJ2-1	TGTGCCAGCTCACCAGCGTACAATGAGCAGTTCTTC	CASSPAYNEQFF
-	TRBV4-3	-	TRBJ1-2	TGCGCCAGCAGCCGGGGAGGCCAGGGTGGTAACTATGGCTACACCTTC	CASSRGGQGGNYGYTF
-	TRBV2	-	TRBJ1-2	TGTGCCAGCAGTGGTCTGCAACATTTAGGCTACACCTTC	CASSGLQHLGYTF
few	TRBV19	TRBD1	TRBJ2-7	TGTGCCAGTAGACAGGGGTACGAGCAGTACTTC	CASRQGYEQYF
few	TRBV9	-	TRBJ2-3	TGTGCCAGCAGCGTAGCCGGACTTTTCGGGACAGATACGCAGTATTTT	CASSVAGLFGTDTQYF
-	TRBV5-1	-	TRBJ1-1	TGCGCCAGCAGGTTTGAATCGGGGATCACTGAAGCTTTCTTT	CASRFESGITEAFF
-	TRBV5-1	TRBD1	TRBJ2-7	TGCGCCAGCAGCCCGCTGACAGGGAGCTCCTACGAGCAGTACTTC	CASSPLTGSSYEQYF
-	TRBV6-4	-	TRBJ1-2	TGTGCCAGCAGTGACGGTTGGGGGGATGGCTACACCTTC	CASSDGWGDGYTF
-	TRBV6-5	-	TRBJ2-7	TGTGCCAGCAGTTACTCGACCGGACACCCCTACGAGCAGTACTTC	CASSYSTGHPYEQYF
-	TRBV30	-	TRBJ1-1	TGTGCCTGGAGTCGAGTCCCTCACACTGAAGCTTTCTTT	CAWSRVPHTEAFF
-	TRBV7-3	-	TRBJ2-2	TGTGCCAGCAGCTCGACCTCCCTCCGGGCGAACACCGGGGAGCTGTTTTTT	CASSSTSLRANTGELFF
few	TRBV7-8	TRBD2	TRBJ2-5	TGTGCCAGCAGCTCCCGGACTAGCGGCCAAGAGACCCAGTACTTC	CASSSRTSGQETQYF
-	TRBV7-2	TRBD2	TRBJ2-1	TGTGCCAGCAGACCAGCGGGAGAGGGATACAATGAGCAGTTCTTC	CASRPAGEGYNEQFF
few	TRBV2	TRBD2	TRBJ2-1	TGTGCCAGCACCGGCGGGAGAATATCGGACAATGAGCAGTTCTTC	CASTGGRISDNEQFF
-	TRBV29-1	TRBD1	TRBJ1-4	TGCAGCGTTCCCGAGGGACAGGGGAGCGAAAAACTGTTTTTT	CSVPEGQGSEKLFF
few	TRBV5-4	TRBD1	TRBJ1-1	TGTGCCAGCAGTATACAGGGGGACACTGAAGCTTTCTTT	CASSIQGDTEAFF
once	TRBV6-5	TRBD1	TRBJ2-2	TGTGCCACTACAGGGGGCACCGGGGAGCTGTTTTTT	CATTGGTGELFF
few	TRBV28	-	TRBJ1-4	TGTGCCAGCAGTTTTGGGGAAGGGAGCAATGAAAAACTGTTTTTT	CASSFGEGSNEKLFF
-	TRBV30	TRBD2	TRBJ2-5	TGTGCCTGGAACGAGGGACTAGCTGGGACCCAGTACTTC	CAWNEGLAGTQYF
-	TRBV5-4	-	TRBJ2-1	TGTGCCAGCAGCTTGGCAGGGAACAATGAGCAGTTCTTC	CASSLAGNNEQFF
few	TRBV10-3	TRBD2	TRBJ2-7	TGTGCCATCAGTGAGTCAGGAAAACTAGCGGGGGCAACCTACGAGCAGTACTTC	CAISESGKLAGATYEQYF
few	TRBV4-3	TRBD1	TRBJ1-1	TGCGCCAGCAGCCAGGGACAGGTGAACACTGAAGCTTTCTTT	CASSQGQVNTEAFF
-	TRBV5-8	-	TRBJ2-4	TGTGCCAGCAGCTTGGGCCAGACGGGGGACATTCAGTACTTC	CASSLGQTGDIQYF
-	TRBV30	TRBD1	TRBJ1-3	TGTGCCTGGAGTACACTCGACAGGGTTGGAAACACCATATATTTT	CAWSTLDRVGNTIYF
-	TRBV19	-	TRBJ1-2	TGTGCCAGTAGTACGGGACCGGACAGCCTATATGGCTACACCTTC	CASSTGPDSLYGYTF
few	TRBV30	-	TRBJ2-1	TGTGCCTGGAGTGCCTGGACTACCTACAATGAGCAGTTCTTC	CAWSAWTTYNEQFF
-	TRBV10-3	TRBD2	TRBJ2-5	TGTGCCATCAGTGTAGCGGGAGATGTTGCAGAGACCCAGTACTTC	CAISVAGDVAETQYF
-	TRBV7-9	-	TRBJ2-5	TGTGCCAGCCTCTGGGCGGGAATCCAAGAGACCCAGTACTTC	CASLWAGIQETQYF
-	TRBV5-1	-	TRBJ2-7	TGCGCCAGCAGCTTGGTAGGGGCCCCTAACAAGCAGTACTTC	CASSLVGAPNKQYF
few	TRBV7-2	-	TRBJ2-7	TGTGCCAGCAGCTCAAAGGGGTTGGCGCCACAATACGAGCAGTACTTC	CASSSKGLAPQYEQYF
-	TRBV2	TRBD1	TRBJ1-1	TGTGCCAGCAGAGGGGACAGGGGAATATCTGAAGCTTTCTTT	CASRGDRGISEAFF
few	TRBV5-6	TRBD2	TRBJ2-7	TGTGCCAGCAGCCCAAGGCGGGGGGCGTCGGGCTACGAGCAGTACTTC	CASSPRRGASGYEQYF